This passage covers 4 T cell receptor beta chains from one sample sequenced in a study of blood T cell repertoires in COVID-19. Using immunoSEQ multiplex PCR, the repertoire was profiled, and TCRdb retains in-frame clones only, with some absent. The table includes 70,000 or so clones, about nine tenths detected once. The sequenced sample was peripheral blood. The origin of the receptors is a man aged 45 to 65 with acute or convalescent COVID-19.

The chain recombines TRBV6-5 with TRBJ2-6; TRBD1 is a possible D gene (5 bases). The CDR3 contains 14 residues. With 6 bases removed from V and 1 base from J, the gap between germline ends came to 7 bases. CDR1 is MNHEY and CDR2 is SVGAGI in the germline V gene. This CDR3 reads CASRQGSGANVLTF. CDR3 DNA: TGTGCCAGCAGGCAGGGTTCTGGGGCCAACGTCCTGACTTTC.

The chain is built from TRBV15 and TRBJ1-6; D is perhaps TRBD1 (5 bases). V gave up 1 base and J gave up 0 bases, with 10 bases separating them. The CDR3 extends over 17 amino acids. Germline V lookup: CDR1 LNHNV, CDR2 YYDKDF (reference sequence). The CDR3 DNA is TGTGCCACCAGCAGAGGGACACGGAGCTCCTATAATTCACCCCTCCACTTT. Its translation: CATSRGTRSSYNSPLHF.

J is TRBJ1-1 and V is TRBV27; 8 nucleotides align to TRBD1. CDR3 length equals 15 residues. Germline CDR1 and CDR2: MNHEY and SMNVEV (reference sequence). J lost 2 bases, V lost 5 bases, and 7 bases had no gene match. The DNA of the CDR3 is TGTGCCAGCAGTCCTACAGGGGGGATAAACACTGAAGCTTTCTTT. Protein product: CASSPTGGINTEAFF.

The chain carries TRBV28 and TRBJ1-5; the D gene is possibly TRBD1 (5 bases). Germline CDR1 MDHEN, CDR2 SYDVKM. The CDR3 spans 14 residues. Trimming removed 6 bases at V and 5 bases at J, with 14 bases between. This CDR3 reads CASSDRLSDQPQHF. CDR3 nucleotides: TGTGCCAGCAGCGACAGATTGTCTGATCAGCCCCAGCATTTT.